The present T cell receptor (beta chain) was sequenced within a study of TIL therapy for anti-PD-1-resistant metastatic lung cancer. Study-level background: Half of patients were current or former smokers.

The libraries were made with immunoSEQ v3. Libraries were sequenced to 2 million to 2.5 million read pairs (survey) or 5-6 million (deep). Some clones are missing from TCRdb's copy, which holds only in-frame ones; the method was immunoSEQ multiplex PCR. The repertoire holds under 70,000 clones, with roughly 80% as singletons. V gave up 5 bases and J gave up 2 bases, with 12 bases separating them. Germline V CDR1 and CDR2: MDHEN, SYDVKM. The CDR3 covers 14 residues. Regarding time point: pre-treatment sample, taken before nivolumab and TIL therapy. The source material was blood, sampled at baseline. The V call is TRBV28, the J call TRBJ1-2; no clear D gene. This receptor was taken from a person between 25 and 80 years old with non-small cell lung cancer. The DNA for the CDR3 is TGTGCCAGCAGTCCACTCCACGGCAACTATGGCTACACCTTC. It encodes CASSPLHGNYGYTF.